The next 20 T cell receptor beta chains were all read from a single sample in a study of T cell responses to AZD1222 COVID-19 vaccine. Measured with immunoSEQ multiplex PCR; TCRdb has only the in-frame clones, and not every one. This sample has roughly 200,000 clones, with approximately 90% found just once. The sample consisted of peripheral blood, taken 28 days after the second AZD1222 dose. The receptors derive from an adult who received the AZD1222 COVID-19 vaccine.

The chain links TRBV2 to TRBJ2-1, with 9 bases fitting TRBD2. This CDR3 is built from 13 residues. Trimming cost V 8 bases and J 6 bases; bases outside gene matches: 5. Germline CDR1 SNHLY, CDR2 FYNNEI. Here the CDR3 DNA reads TGTGCCAGCGCGGGAGGGCCAATCAATGAGCAGTTCTTC. Translation gives CASAGGPINEQFF.

For the CDR3, the DNA is TGTGCCAGCAGGCCCTCTACGAACACCGGGGAGCTGTTTTTT. It translates to CASRPSTNTGELFF. The rearrangement links TRBV6-5 to TRBJ2-2, with D uncertain. Germline V CDR1 and CDR2: MNHEY, SVGAGI. The CDR3 covers 14 residues. Trimming cost V 6 bases and J 0 bases, with 8 bases left between them.

This clone showed up just a few times. CDR3 amino acids: CASSPGQGRNSGNTIYF. CDR3 nucleotides: TGCGCCAGCAGCCCGGGACAGGGGCGAAACTCTGGAAACACCATATATTTT. The chain combines TRBV5-1 with TRBJ1-3; 10 bases align to TRBD1. V lost 4 bases to trimming and J lost 0 bases; unmatched junction nucleotides: 7. The CDR3 is made up of 17 amino acids. The germline V gene encodes CDR1 SGHRS and CDR2 YFSETQ.

The chain carries TRBV10-3 and TRBJ2-1, with 7 nucleotides matching TRBD1. J gave up 10 bases and V 3 bases, and 6 bases lay outside the gene matches. Germline V gene data show CDR1 as ENHRY and CDR2 as SYGVKD. The CDR3 has 13 amino acids. CDR3 DNA: TGTGCCATCAGTGAACAGGGGCCGGGGGAGCAGTTCTTC. This gives the protein CAISEQGPGEQFF.

The V call is TRBV6-5, the J call TRBJ1-1, with a weak D call TRBD1 (6 bases). The CDR3 has 14 amino acids. The germline V gene encodes CDR1 MNHEY and CDR2 SVGAGI. The ends were cut back, 6 bases at V and 4 bases at J, with 15 bases in the middle. The CDR3 coding sequence is TGTGCCAGCAGCCGCAACAGGGAAGGCACTGAAGCTTTCTTT. This gives the protein CASSRNREGTEAFF.

The J gene is TRBJ2-2, the V gene TRBV24-1; D is undetermined. The ends were cut back, 7 bases at V and 6 bases at J, with 8 bases in the middle. Germline V gene data show CDR1 as KGHDR and CDR2 as SFDVKD. The CDR3 contains 12 residues. CDR3 region: CATRSGAGELFF. The DNA for the CDR3 is TGTGCCACCAGGTCTGGGGCCGGGGAGCTGTTTTTT.

The chain uses TRBV11-3 and TRBJ2-7; D tentatively fits TRBD1 or TRBD2 (5 bases each). CDR3 length: 14 amino acids. Trimming left V 2 bases short and J 6 bases short, with 14 bases between. In germline, CDR1 is SGHNT, CDR2 YENEEA. The CDR3, as DNA: TGTGCCAGCAGCTTACGTCCTGGGACCGGCGAGCAGTACTTC. It specifies CASSLRPGTGEQYF.

The rearrangement joins TRBV18 to TRBJ2-1; TRBD2 matches at 9 bases. The germline gives CDR1 KGHSH, CDR2 LQKENI. The V and J ends lost 1 base and 1 base, in that order; junction bases with no gene match: 5. This CDR3 has 17 amino acids. CDR3 coding DNA: TGTGCCAGCTCACCACAGACTAGCGGTGTTTCCTACAATGAGCAGTTCTTC. Translation gives CASSPQTSGVSYNEQFF.

The chain carries TRBV27 and TRBJ1-2, with TRBD1 as a possible D gene (6 bases). CDR1 and CDR2 (germline): MNHEY, SMNVEV (reference sequence). Trimming took 4 bases from V and 8 from J, leaving 11 bases between them. CDR3 length: 12 residues. The CDR3 sequence is CASSSQGRGYTF. The DNA of the CDR3 is TGTGCCAGCAGTTCCCAGGGGCGAGGCTACACCTTC.

This clone showed up just a few times. The J gene is TRBJ1-1, the V gene TRBV11-3; TRBD1 is a possible D gene (5 bases). In germline, CDR1 is SGHNT, CDR2 YENEEA. V shed 1 base and J shed 4 bases, with 13 bases lying between them. This CDR3 spans 15 amino acids. CDR3: CASSLVAGSGTEAFF. CDR3 DNA sequence: TGTGCCAGCAGCTTAGTGGCAGGGTCGGGCACTGAAGCTTTCTTT.

The CDR3 sequence is CASSQDRGIQYF. As DNA, the CDR3 is TGTGCCAGCAGCCAAGACCGTGGCATTCAGTACTTC. This chain joins TRBV14 and TRBJ2-4; no reliable D call. This CDR3 spans 12 amino acids. Germline V lookup: CDR1 SGHDN, CDR2 FVKESK. Trimming took 0 bases from V and 9 from J, leaving 6 bases between them. The entire variable domain, with the rest obtained from reference TRBV14 and TRBJ2-4, is as follows: EAGVTQFPSHSVIEKGQTVTLRCDPISGHDNLYWYRRVMGKEIKFLLHFVKESKQDESGMPNNRFLAERTGGTYSTLKVQPAELEDSGVYFCASSQDRGIQYFGAGTRLSVL.

The rearrangement uses TRBV7-9 and TRBJ1-5; no definite D call. The V gene's germline CDR1 is SEHNR and CDR2 FQNEAQ (reference sequence). This CDR3 contains 14 residues. V was cut by 3 bases and J by 2 bases, with 8 bases left in between. DNA for the CDR3: TGTGCCAGCAGCTTCGGCGGCCGCAATCAGCCCCAGCATTTT. It yields the protein CASSFGGRNQPQHF. Variable domain in full (rest from reference TRBV7-9 and TRBJ1-5): DTGVSQNPRHKITKRGQNVTFRCDPISEHNRLYWYRQTLGQGPEFLTYFQNEAQLEKSRLLSDRFSAERPKGSFSTLEIQRTEQGDSAMYLCASSFGGRNQPQHFGDGTRLSIL.

V is TRBV5-6 and J is TRBJ2-5, with 7 bases fitting TRBD1. V lost 3 bases and J lost 3; bases outside the gene matches: 8. The CDR3 is made up of 15 amino acids. Per the germline V gene, CDR1 is SGHDT and CDR2 is YYEEEE. The CDR3 reads CASSWDRSDKETQYF. Here the CDR3 DNA reads TGTGCCAGCAGCTGGGACAGAAGCGACAAAGAGACCCAGTACTTC. Complete variable domain (other parts from reference TRBV5-6 and TRBJ2-5): DAGVTQSPTHLIKTRGQQVTLRCSPKSGHDTVSWYQQALGQGPQFIFQYYEEEERQRGNFPDRFSGHQFPNYSSELNVNALLLGDSALYLCASSWDRSDKETQYFGPGTRLLVL.

This clone was observed once. This chain links TRBV11-2 with TRBJ2-7; 7 bases map to TRBD2. This CDR3 region has 17 residues. CDR1 and CDR2 from the germline V gene are SGHAT and FQNNGV. J was trimmed by 0 bases and V by 5 bases; bases with no gene match: 13. For the CDR3, the DNA is TGTGCCAGCAGCGGCGGGAGACTAGACCTTAGCTCCTACGAGCAGTACTTC. Translated: CASSGGRLDLSSYEQYF.

The V and J genes are TRBV7-8 and TRBJ2-7; 11 positions agree with TRBD2. The CDR3 has 14 amino acids. Germline V gene sequence: CDR1 SGHVS, CDR2 FQNEAQ. V dropped 5 bases and J dropped 3; count of bases not matched to a gene: 3. The CDR3 nucleotides read TGTGCCAGCAGCCCTACTAGCGGGAGCTACGAGCAGTACTTC. Encoded protein: CASSPTSGSYEQYF.

The V gene is TRBV19, the J gene TRBJ2-3; D may be TRBD2 (5 bases). Looked up from germline, CDR1 is LNHDA and CDR2 is SQIVND (reference sequence). Trimming shortened V by 4 bases and J by 2 bases, and 13 bases separated the two germline ends. This CDR3 is 15 amino acids long. The CDR3 here is CASSTGEDTTDTQYF. CDR3 nucleotide sequence: TGTGCCAGTAGTACCGGGGAAGACACCACAGATACGCAGTATTTT.

The genes are TRBV7-9 and TRBJ2-1; no clear D. Trimming cost V 0 bases and J 5 bases, with 8 bases left between them. CDR3 size: 14 residues. CDR1 and CDR2 from the germline V gene are SEHNR and FQNEAQ (reference sequence). CDR3 DNA: TGTGCCAGCAGCTTAGCTGCTGCCAACAATGAGCAGTTCTTC. Its translation is CASSLAAANNEQFF.

The CDR3 spells CAISVGLEDEQFF. CDR3 DNA sequence: TGTGCCATCAGTGTGGGACTAGAAGATGAGCAGTTCTTC. The rearrangement links TRBV10-3 to TRBJ2-1; 8 bases align to TRBD2. Looked up from germline, CDR1 is ENHRY and CDR2 is SYGVKD. This CDR3 is 13 amino acids long. The trim removed 4 bases at V and 8 bases at J, leaving 4 bases unmatched.

The J gene is TRBJ2-2, the V gene TRBV5-4; 7 bases match TRBD1. Germline V CDR1 and CDR2: SGHNT, YYREEE (reference sequence). This CDR3 region has 16 residues. Trimming removed 6 bases from V and 0 bases from J; junction bases left unmatched: 8. This CDR3 is CASNKRTGTNTGELFF. DNA of the CDR3: TGTGCCAGCAATAAGCGGACAGGAACGAACACCGGGGAGCTGTTTTTT.

V and J are TRBV18 and TRBJ2-2; no firm D call. V shed 2 bases and J shed 7 bases, with 8 bases lying between them. The CDR3 length is 13 residues. Germline loops: CDR1 KGHSH, CDR2 LQKENI. The CDR3 here is CASSPRLIGELFF. In DNA, the CDR3 is TGTGCCAGCTCACCAAGGCTGATCGGGGAGCTGTTTTTT.